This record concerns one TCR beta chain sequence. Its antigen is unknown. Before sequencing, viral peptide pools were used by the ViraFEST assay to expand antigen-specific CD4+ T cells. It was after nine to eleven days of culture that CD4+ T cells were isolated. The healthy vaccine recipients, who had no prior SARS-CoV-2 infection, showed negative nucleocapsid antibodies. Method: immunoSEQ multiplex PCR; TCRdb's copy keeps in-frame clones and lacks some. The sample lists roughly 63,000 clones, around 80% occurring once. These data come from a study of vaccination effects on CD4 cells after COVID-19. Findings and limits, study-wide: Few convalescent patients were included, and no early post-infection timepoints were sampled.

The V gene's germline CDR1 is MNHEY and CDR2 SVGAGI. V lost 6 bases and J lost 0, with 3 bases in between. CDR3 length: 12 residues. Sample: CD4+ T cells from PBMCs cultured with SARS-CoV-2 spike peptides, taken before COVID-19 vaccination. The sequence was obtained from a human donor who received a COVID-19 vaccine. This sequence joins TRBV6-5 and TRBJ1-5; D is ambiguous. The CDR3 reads CASRDSNQPQHF. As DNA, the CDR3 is TGTGCCAGCAGGGATAGCAATCAGCCCCAGCATTTT.